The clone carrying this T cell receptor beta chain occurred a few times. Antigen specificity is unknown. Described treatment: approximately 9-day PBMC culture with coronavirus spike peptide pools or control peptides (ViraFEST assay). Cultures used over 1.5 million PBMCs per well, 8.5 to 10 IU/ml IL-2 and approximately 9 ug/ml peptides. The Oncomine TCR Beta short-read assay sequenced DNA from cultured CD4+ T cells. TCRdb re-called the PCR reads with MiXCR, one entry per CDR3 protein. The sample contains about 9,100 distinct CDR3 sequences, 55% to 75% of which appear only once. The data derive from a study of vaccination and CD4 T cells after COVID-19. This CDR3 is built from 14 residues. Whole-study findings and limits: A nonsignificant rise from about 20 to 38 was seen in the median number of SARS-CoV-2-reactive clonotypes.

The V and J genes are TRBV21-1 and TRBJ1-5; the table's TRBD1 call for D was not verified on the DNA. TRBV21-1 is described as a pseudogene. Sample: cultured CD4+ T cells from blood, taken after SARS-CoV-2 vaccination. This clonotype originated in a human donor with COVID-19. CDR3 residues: CASSPRDGNQPQHF. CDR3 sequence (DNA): TGTGCCAGCAGCCCCCGGGATGGAAATCAGCCCCAGCATTTT.